These 25 T cell receptor beta chains came from one sample sequenced in a study of blood T cell repertoires in COVID-19. Profiled with immunoSEQ multiplex PCR; TCRdb holds only in-frame clones, not every one. This repertoire shows 200,000 or so clones, about 86% found once; its top ten account for over 6.5%. The specimen sequenced was PBMCs or T cells enriched from blood (not recorded which). These receptors were obtained from a man between 35 and 55 years old who had recovered from COVID-19.

The sample holds many counts of this clone. The CDR3 bases are TGTGCCTGGAGTCTACCGGGGTATCCCCAGCATTTT. It specifies CAWSLPGYPQHF. The gene calls are TRBV30 and TRBJ1-5, with no clear D. Between the trimmed V and J ends, which lost 2 bases and 10 bases, there was a span of 12 bases. Germline CDR1 and CDR2: GTSNPN and SVGIG (reference sequence). This CDR3 region has 12 residues. Based on the CDR3 plus reference TRBV30 and TRBJ1-5, the full variable domain is SQTIHQWPATLVQPVGSPLSLECTVEGTSNPNLYWYRQAAGRGLQLLFYSVGIGQISSEVPQNLSASRPQDRQFILSSKKLLLSDSGFYLCAWSLPGYPQHFGDGTRLSIL.

This clone has a handful of counts. The CDR3 bases are TGTGCCAGCAGCTTAGGCGGGGGGCCCCAAAATGAGCAGTTCTTC. It encodes CASSLGGGPQNEQFF. V is TRBV7-9 and J is TRBJ2-1, with 8 bases that match TRBD2. The CDR3 extends over 15 amino acids. The germline V gene has CDR1 SEHNR and CDR2 FQNEAQ (reference sequence). The V and J ends lost 1 base and 7 bases, in that order; junction bases with no gene match: 6.

V is TRBV7-9 and J is TRBJ1-1; 7 nucleotides line up with TRBD1. The CDR3 has 14 residues. V was pared by 3 bases and J by 5 bases, with 6 bases of the junction left unmatched. Per the germline V gene, CDR1 is SEHNR and CDR2 is FQNEAQ (reference sequence). The CDR3 coding sequence is TGTGCCAGCAGCTTTACAGGGGTGTCGACTGAAGCTTTCTTT. This gives the protein CASSFTGVSTEAFF.

V and J are TRBV7-8 and TRBJ2-5; 10 nucleotides align to TRBD2. Germline V lookup: CDR1 SGHVS, CDR2 FQNEAQ. The CDR3 sequence is 19 residues long. V lost 1 base, J lost 1 base, and 12 bases stayed unmatched. CDR3 sequence: CASSLGARRVAGGQETQYF. In DNA form, the CDR3 reads TGTGCCAGCAGCTTAGGGGCCCGGCGGGTAGCGGGGGGCCAAGAGACCCAGTACTTC.

The J gene is TRBJ1-1, the V gene TRBV7-9; D not certain. Germline CDR1 reads SEHNR; CDR2 reads FQNEAQ (reference sequence). The CDR3 totals 14 residues. Trimming removed 7 bases at V and 0 bases at J, with 12 bases between. As DNA, the CDR3 is TGTGCCAGCACCGACTCCACCATGAACACTGAAGCTTTCTTT. Its translation is CASTDSTMNTEAFF.

This chain joins TRBV28 and TRBJ1-2, with 7 bases lining up with TRBD1. The germline gives CDR1 MDHEN, CDR2 SYDVKM. V trimming: 8 bases; J trimming: 5 bases; junction bases outside the gene matches: 11. There are 14 residues in the CDR3. DNA for the CDR3: TGTGCCAGCGGAGGAATACAGGGGTGGTATGGCTACACCTTC. Residues: CASGGIQGWYGYTF.

This clone was seen only once. CDR3 protein: CASSARGWGLDYGYTF. CDR3 sequence (DNA): TGTGCCAGCAGTGCCCGGGGATGGGGGCTTGACTATGGCTACACCTTC. V usage is TRBV6-1 and J usage is TRBJ1-2, with D perhaps TRBD1 (6 bases). Germline assignment: CDR1 MNHNS and CDR2 SASEGT. The V gene lost 4 bases and the J gene lost 3 bases, with 18 bases spanning the gap. The CDR3 runs 16 residues.

This chain joins TRBV18 and TRBJ2-3; maybe TRBD2 (7 bases). Trimming stripped 3 bases from V and 4 bases from J, with 14 bases between. CDR3 length: 15 residues. Germline CDR1 is KGHSH and CDR2 is LQKENI. This CDR3 is CASSPGAGVADTQYF. CDR3 DNA sequence: TGTGCCAGCTCACCGGGGGCGGGAGTGGCAGATACGCAGTATTTT. Drawing the rest from reference TRBV18 and TRBJ2-3, the complete variable domain is NAGVMQNPRHLVRRRGQEARLRCSPMKGHSHVYWYRQLPEEGLKFMVYLQKENIIDESGMPKERFSAEFPKEGPSILRIQQVVRGDSAAYFCASSPGAGVADTQYFGPGTRLTVL.

J is TRBJ2-1 and V is TRBV27; unclear D gene. CDR3 length: 14 residues. Trimming left V 3 bases short and J 5 bases short, with 11 bases between. CDR1 is MNHEY, CDR2 SMNVEV, per germline (reference sequence). CDR3 bases: TGTGCCAGCAGTTTTTACAGCAGTAACAATGAGCAGTTCTTC. Residues: CASSFYSSNNEQFF.

The chain combines TRBV9 with TRBJ1-1; unclear D gene. The CDR3 totals 12 residues. The germline V gene encodes CDR1 SGDLS and CDR2 YYNGEE. Written as DNA, the CDR3 is TGTGCGGGGAGGCAGCTGAACACTGAAGCTTTCTTT. Translated, it gives CAGRQLNTEAFF. Together with reference TRBV9 and TRBJ1-1, the CDR3 gives the full variable domain: DSGVTQTPKHLITATGQRVTLRCSPRSGDLSVYWYQQSLDQGLQFLIQYYNGEERAKGNILERFSAQQFPDLHSELNLSSLELGDSALYFCAGRQLNTEAFFGQGTRLTVV.

The rearrangement joins TRBV7-2 to TRBJ1-2, with D maybe TRBD1 (5 bases). The germline V gene encodes CDR1 SGHTA and CDR2 FQGNSA. V lost 2 bases to trimming and J lost 3 bases, with 10 bases between them. The CDR3 is made up of 14 amino acids. The CDR3 reads CASSLREGYYGYTF. CDR3 DNA sequence: TGTGCCAGCAGCTTACGGGAGGGGTACTATGGCTACACCTTC.

The chain joins TRBV7-2 to TRBJ1-2; D may be TRBD1 (5 bases). The V gene's germline CDR1 is SGHTA and CDR2 FQGNSA. This CDR3 contains 14 residues. The ends were cut back, 5 bases at V and 7 bases at J, with 17 bases in the middle. CDR3 amino acids: CASSPPVGGSGYTF. As DNA, the CDR3 is TGTGCCAGCAGCCCCCCGGTGGGGGGATCTGGCTACACCTTC. Variable domain in full (rest from reference TRBV7-2 and TRBJ1-2): GAGVSQSPSNKVTEKGKDVELRCDPISGHTALYWYRQSLGQGLEFLIYFQGNSAPDKSGLPSDRFSAERTGGSVSTLTIQRTQQEDSAVYLCASSPPVGGSGYTFGSGTRLTVV.

The chain is built from TRBV6-5 and TRBJ1-2; D not certain. Trimming stripped 10 bases from V and 5 bases from J, with 20 bases between. Per the germline V gene, CDR1 is MNHEY and CDR2 is SVGAGI. The CDR3 runs to 14 residues. The CDR3 DNA follows: TGTGCCACCCTAATGGTCAGGCCGATTTATGGCTACACCTTC. It is translated as CATLMVRPIYGYTF.

With regard to this clone: This CDR3 is also generated by other DNA sequences in the sample. This sequence joins TRBV9 and TRBJ2-7; D possibly corresponds to TRBD2 (5 bases). V was clipped by 0 bases and J by 1 base, with 8 bases between them. The V gene's germline CDR1 is SGDLS and CDR2 YYNGEE. The CDR3 runs 14 residues. The CDR3 loop reads CASSVGGSSYEQYF. Written as DNA, the CDR3 is TGTGCCAGCAGCGTAGGAGGGTCATCCTACGAGCAGTACTTC.

This clone was observed a handful of times. This sequence joins TRBV11-1 and TRBJ2-3, with 8 bases aligning to TRBD2. J was trimmed by 2 bases and V by 7 bases; bases with no gene match: 11. In germline, CDR1 is SGHAT, CDR2 FQDESV (reference sequence). CDR3 length: 16 amino acids. CDR3 DNA: TGTGCCAGCACCAAAGTCCGGGGGGGACTCACAGATACGCAGTATTTT. This encodes CASTKVRGGLTDTQYF.

The V and J genes are TRBV6-4 and TRBJ1-1; D unresolved. The CDR3 length is 15 residues. V was clipped by 6 bases and J by 1 base, with 15 bases between them. CDR1 and CDR2 (germline): MRHNA, SNTAGT. The CDR3 protein is CASRDGVAGNTEAFF. The CDR3 region has the DNA TGTGCCAGCAGAGACGGTGTTGCGGGGAACACTGAAGCTTTCTTT.

This chain links TRBV5-8 with TRBJ1-5, with D possibly TRBD1 on 5 matching bases. The germline V and J ends were trimmed by 6 bases and 2 bases, with 21 bases remaining between them. The CDR3 sequence is 17 residues long. The germline CDR1 and CDR2 sequences are SGHTS and YDEGEE. CDR3 loop: CASIPPPPATGNQPQHF. The CDR3 coding sequence is TGTGCCAGCATCCCACCCCCTCCCGCGACAGGCAATCAGCCCCAGCATTTT.

J is TRBJ2-1 and V is TRBV9; D is possibly TRBD2 (7 bases). The V and J ends lost 3 bases and 4 bases respectively, with 14 bases between them. The CDR3 runs 15 residues. The germline V gene encodes CDR1 SGDLS and CDR2 YYNGEE. This CDR3 is CASSGAGQQYNEQFF. CDR3 in DNA: TGTGCCAGCAGCGGAGCGGGACAACAATACAATGAGCAGTTCTTC.

The J gene is TRBJ1-6, the V gene TRBV6-5; D perhaps matches TRBD1 (5 bases). CDR1 MNHEY and CDR2 SVGAGI come from the germline V gene. The CDR3 consists of 15 residues. V lost 2 bases and J 10 bases, leaving 15 bases between the germline ends. This chain's CDR3 is CASSYRSGMESPLHF. DNA for the CDR3: TGTGCCAGCAGTTACCGATCAGGGATGGAGTCACCCCTCCACTTT.

The chain joins TRBV14 to TRBJ2-5, with 8 bases that match TRBD2. This CDR3 region has 16 residues. V trimming: 0 bases; J trimming: 1 base; junction bases outside the gene matches: 4. The germline CDR1 and CDR2 sequences are SGHDN and FVKESK. Here the CDR3 DNA reads TGTGCCAGCAGCCAAGAGATAGCGGGGACCCAAGAGACCCAGTACTTC. Its protein is CASSQEIAGTQETQYF. Supplemented by reference TRBV14 and TRBJ2-5, the full variable domain reads EAGVTQFPSHSVIEKGQTVTLRCDPISGHDNLYWYRRVMGKEIKFLLHFVKESKQDESGMPNNRFLAERTGGTYSTLKVQPAELEDSGVYFCASSQEIAGTQETQYFGPGTRLLVL.

The V call is TRBV5-1, the J call TRBJ2-4; D is perhaps TRBD2 (5 bases). The CDR3 sequence is 13 residues long. The V end was cut by 5 bases, the J end by 9 bases, with 15 bases between. Germline-derived CDR1 and CDR2 are SGHRS and YFSETQ. Here the CDR3 reads CASSPGKDGIQYF. The CDR3 region has the DNA TGCGCCAGCAGTCCCGGGAAGGATGGCATTCAGTACTTC.

The chain employs TRBV7-2 and TRBJ2-7; tentatively, D is TRBD1 (5 bases). Germline CDR1 reads SGHTA; CDR2 reads FQGNSA. V dropped 5 bases and J dropped 3 bases, with 17 bases sitting between them. This CDR3 has 15 amino acids. CDR3 residues: CASSHPDIANYEQYF. In DNA form, the CDR3 reads TGTGCCAGCAGCCATCCGGACATAGCAAACTACGAGCAGTACTTC.

This chain uses TRBV7-6 with TRBJ2-2; TRBD1 agrees at 10 bases. Germline CDR1 is SGHVS and CDR2 is FNYEAQ. V lost 0 bases to trimming and J lost 4 bases; unmatched junction nucleotides: 5. The CDR3 is 17 residues long. The CDR3 DNA is TGTGCCAGCAGCTTAGCCGGGACAGGGGTCAGCACCGGGGAGCTGTTTTTT. Protein: CASSLAGTGVSTGELFF.

This clone has only one observation. The genes are TRBV15 and TRBJ1-5; D is unresolved. Germline CDR1 LNHNV, CDR2 YYDKDF (reference sequence). Trimming stripped 5 bases from V and 0 bases from J, with 11 bases between. This CDR3 contains 15 residues. CDR3: CATSSSSNSNQPQHF. The CDR3 nucleotides are TGTGCCACCAGCTCTAGCAGCAATAGCAATCAGCCCCAGCATTTT.

As to this clone: The same CDR3 is also encoded by other DNA sequences in this sample. The gene calls are TRBV29-1 and TRBJ1-1; 7 bases agree with TRBD1. The V gene's germline CDR1 is SQVTM and CDR2 ANQGSEA. The CDR3 has 12 amino acids. The V segment lost 3 bases and the J segment 4 bases; nucleotides outside the gene matches: 2. This chain's CDR3 is CSVDRGATEAFF. CDR3 sequence (DNA): TGCAGCGTTGACAGGGGGGCCACTGAAGCTTTCTTT.